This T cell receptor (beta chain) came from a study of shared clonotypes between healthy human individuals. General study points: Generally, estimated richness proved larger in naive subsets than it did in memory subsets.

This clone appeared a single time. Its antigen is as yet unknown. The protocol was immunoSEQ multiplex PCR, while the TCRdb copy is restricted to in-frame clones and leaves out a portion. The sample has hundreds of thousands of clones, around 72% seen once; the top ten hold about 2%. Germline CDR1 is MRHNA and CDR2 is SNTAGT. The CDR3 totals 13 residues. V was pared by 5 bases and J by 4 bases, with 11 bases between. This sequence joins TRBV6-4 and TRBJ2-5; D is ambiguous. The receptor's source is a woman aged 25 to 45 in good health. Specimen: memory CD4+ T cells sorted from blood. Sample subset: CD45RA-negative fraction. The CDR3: CASSPSMGETQYF. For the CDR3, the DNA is TGTGCCAGCAGTCCCTCGATGGGAGAGACCCAGTACTTC.